Included here is one T cell receptor beta chain sequence, with context. CDR3 length: 15 residues. Trimming took off 1 base at V and 1 base at J, with 12 bases between the two ends. Germline CDR1 is SGHDT and CDR2 is YYEEEE. The sample is drawn from a study of CD8 T cells in ankylosing spondylitis. MiXCR was run by TCRdb on the 5' RACE reads, yielding one entry per CDR3 protein. The sample has some 200,000 distinct CDR3 sequences, around a quarter seen once. The source of this sequence is a male donor with ankylosing spondylitis or in good health (not recorded which). V usage is TRBV5-6 and J usage is TRBJ2-7; D is unresolved. Sequencing was carried out using blood, either unsorted or a sorted T cell fraction (not recorded which). As DNA, the CDR3 is TGTGCCAGCAGCTTGTGGACGGATCGTTCCTACGAGCAGTACTTC. Protein sequence: CASSLWTDRSYEQYF.